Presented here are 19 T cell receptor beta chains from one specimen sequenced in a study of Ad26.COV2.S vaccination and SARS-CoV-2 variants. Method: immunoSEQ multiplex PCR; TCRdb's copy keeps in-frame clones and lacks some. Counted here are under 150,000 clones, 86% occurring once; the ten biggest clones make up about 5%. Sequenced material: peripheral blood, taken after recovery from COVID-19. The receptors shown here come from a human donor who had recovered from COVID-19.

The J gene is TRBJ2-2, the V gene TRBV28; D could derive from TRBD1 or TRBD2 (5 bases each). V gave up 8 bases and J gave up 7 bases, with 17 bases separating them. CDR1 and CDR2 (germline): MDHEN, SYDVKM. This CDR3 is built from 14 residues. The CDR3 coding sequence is TGTGCCAGCGCTCTTAGGGGAGCTGGCGGGGAGCTGTTTTTT. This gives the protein CASALRGAGGELFF.

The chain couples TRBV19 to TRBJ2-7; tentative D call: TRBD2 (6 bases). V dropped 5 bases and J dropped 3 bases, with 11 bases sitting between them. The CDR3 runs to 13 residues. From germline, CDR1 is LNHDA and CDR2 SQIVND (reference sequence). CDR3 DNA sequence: TGTGCCAGTAGTGCGGGACCGAACTACGAGCAGTACTTC. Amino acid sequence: CASSAGPNYEQYF.

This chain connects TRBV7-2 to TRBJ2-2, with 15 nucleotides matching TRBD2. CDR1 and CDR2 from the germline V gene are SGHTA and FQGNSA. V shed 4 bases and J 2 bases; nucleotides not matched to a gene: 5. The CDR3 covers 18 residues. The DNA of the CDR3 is TGTGCCAGCAGCTCCAGGACTAGCGGGGGGGTCAACACCGGGGAGCTGTTTTTT. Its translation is CASSSRTSGGVNTGELFF. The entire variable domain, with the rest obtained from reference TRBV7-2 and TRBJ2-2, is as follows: GAGVSQSPSNKVTEKGKDVELRCDPISGHTALYWYRQSLGQGLEFLIYFQGNSAPDKSGLPSDRFSAERTGGSVSTLTIQRTQQEDSAVYLCASSSRTSGGVNTGELFFGEGSRLTVL.

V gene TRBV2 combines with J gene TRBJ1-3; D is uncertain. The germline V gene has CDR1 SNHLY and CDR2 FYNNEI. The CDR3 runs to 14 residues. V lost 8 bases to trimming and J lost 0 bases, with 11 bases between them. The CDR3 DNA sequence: TGTGCCAGCCTCCTCCAGACCTCTGGAAACACCATATATTTT. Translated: CASLLQTSGNTIYF.

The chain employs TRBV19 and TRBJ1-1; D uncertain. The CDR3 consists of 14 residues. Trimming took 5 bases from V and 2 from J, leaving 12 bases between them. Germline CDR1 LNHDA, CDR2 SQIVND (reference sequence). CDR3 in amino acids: CASSVSAANTEAFF. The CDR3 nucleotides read TGTGCCAGTAGTGTTTCAGCGGCCAACACTGAAGCTTTCTTT.

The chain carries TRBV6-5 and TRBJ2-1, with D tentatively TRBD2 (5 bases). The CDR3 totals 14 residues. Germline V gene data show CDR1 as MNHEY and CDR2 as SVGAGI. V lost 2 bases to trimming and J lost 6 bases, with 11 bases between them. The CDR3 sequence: CASSYVERSNEQFF. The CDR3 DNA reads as TGTGCCAGCAGTTACGTGGAGCGGAGCAATGAGCAGTTCTTC.

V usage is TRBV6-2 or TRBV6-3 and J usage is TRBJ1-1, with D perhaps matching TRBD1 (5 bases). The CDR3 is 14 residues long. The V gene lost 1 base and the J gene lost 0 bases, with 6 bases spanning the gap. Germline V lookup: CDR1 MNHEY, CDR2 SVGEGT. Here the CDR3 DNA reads TGTGCCAGCAGTTACTGGGGGGTGAACACTGAAGCTTTCTTT. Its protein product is CASSYWGVNTEAFF.

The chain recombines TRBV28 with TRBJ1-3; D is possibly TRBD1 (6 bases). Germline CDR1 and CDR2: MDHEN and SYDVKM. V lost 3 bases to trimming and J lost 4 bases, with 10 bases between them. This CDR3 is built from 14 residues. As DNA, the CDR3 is TGTGCCAGCAGTTTTCTGGGGACAGGAAACACCATATATTTT. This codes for CASSFLGTGNTIYF.

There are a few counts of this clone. The CDR3 spells CSVLHNTQYF. The CDR3 DNA is TGCAGCGTTCTGCATAATACGCAGTATTTT. This sequence joins TRBV29-1 and TRBJ2-3; the D is unclear. The CDR3 totals 10 residues. With 5 bases removed from V and 7 bases from J, the gap between germline ends came to 7 bases. CDR1 is SQVTM and CDR2 is ANQGSEA in the germline V gene.

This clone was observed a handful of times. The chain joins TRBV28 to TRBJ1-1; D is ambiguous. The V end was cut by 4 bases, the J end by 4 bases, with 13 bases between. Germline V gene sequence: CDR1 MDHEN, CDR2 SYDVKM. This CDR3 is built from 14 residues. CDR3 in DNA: TGTGCCAGCAGTTCATCCCCCCGTGGCACTGAAGCTTTCTTT. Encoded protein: CASSSSPRGTEAFF.

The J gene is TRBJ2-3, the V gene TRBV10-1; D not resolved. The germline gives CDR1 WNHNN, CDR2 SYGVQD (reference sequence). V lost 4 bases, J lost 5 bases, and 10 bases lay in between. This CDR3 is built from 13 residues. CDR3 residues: CASSGLKLDTQYF. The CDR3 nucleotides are TGCGCCAGCAGTGGTCTTAAGTTAGATACGCAGTATTTT.

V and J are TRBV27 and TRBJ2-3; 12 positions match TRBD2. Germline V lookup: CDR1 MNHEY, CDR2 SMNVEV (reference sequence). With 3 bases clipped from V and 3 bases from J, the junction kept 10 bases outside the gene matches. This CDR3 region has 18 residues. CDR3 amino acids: CASSLGPRLAGVTDTQYF. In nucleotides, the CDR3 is TGTGCCAGCAGTTTGGGGCCCCGACTAGCGGGGGTAACAGATACGCAGTATTTT.

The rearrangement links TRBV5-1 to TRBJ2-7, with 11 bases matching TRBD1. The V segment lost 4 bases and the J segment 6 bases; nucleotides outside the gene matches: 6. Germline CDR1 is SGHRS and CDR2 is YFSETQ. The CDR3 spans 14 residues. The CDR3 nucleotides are TGCGCCAGCAGCACTGGACAGGGGGCTCCCGAGCAGTACTTC. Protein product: CASSTGQGAPEQYF.

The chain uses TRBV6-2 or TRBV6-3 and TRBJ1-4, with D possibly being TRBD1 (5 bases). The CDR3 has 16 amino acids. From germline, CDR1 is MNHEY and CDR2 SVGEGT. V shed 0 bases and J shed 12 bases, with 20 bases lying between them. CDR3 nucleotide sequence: TGTGCCAGCAGTTACTCGGCCGGGGCCAGCCTAGTGGAACTGTTTTTT. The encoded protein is CASSYSAGASLVELFF.

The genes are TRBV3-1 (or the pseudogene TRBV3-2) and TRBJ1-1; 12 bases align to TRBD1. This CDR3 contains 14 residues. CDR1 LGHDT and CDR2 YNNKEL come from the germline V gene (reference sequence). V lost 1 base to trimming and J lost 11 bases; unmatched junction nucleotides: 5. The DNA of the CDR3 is TGTGCCAGCAGCCAAGCCTGGGACAGGGGGCATGCTTTCTTT. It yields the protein CASSQAWDRGHAFF.

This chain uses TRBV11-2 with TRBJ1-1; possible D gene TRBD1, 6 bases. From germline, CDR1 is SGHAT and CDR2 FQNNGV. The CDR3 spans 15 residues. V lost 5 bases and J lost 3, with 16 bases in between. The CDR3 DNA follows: TGTGCCAGCAGCCCCAACCAAGGGGGATACACTGAAGCTTTCTTT. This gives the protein CASSPNQGGYTEAFF.

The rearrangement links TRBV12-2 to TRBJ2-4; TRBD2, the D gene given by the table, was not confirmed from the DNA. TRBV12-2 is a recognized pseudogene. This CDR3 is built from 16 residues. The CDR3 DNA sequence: TGTGCAAGTCGCTTAAGACGAGGCCAAGCCAAAAACATTCAGTACTTC. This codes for CASRLRRGQAKNIQYF.

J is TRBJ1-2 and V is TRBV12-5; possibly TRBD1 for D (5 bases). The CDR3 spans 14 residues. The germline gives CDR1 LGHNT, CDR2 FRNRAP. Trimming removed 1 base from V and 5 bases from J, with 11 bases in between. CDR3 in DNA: TGTGCTAGTGGTTTGGCCGGGACCCATTATGGCTACACCTTC. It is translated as CASGLAGTHYGYTF.

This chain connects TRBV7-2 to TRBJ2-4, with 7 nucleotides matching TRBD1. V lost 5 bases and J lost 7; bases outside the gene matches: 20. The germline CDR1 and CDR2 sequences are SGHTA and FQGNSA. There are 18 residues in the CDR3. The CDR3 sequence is CASSNEVRTDRERNIQYF. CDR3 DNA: TGTGCCAGCAGCAACGAGGTACGAACCGACAGGGAGAGGAACATTCAGTACTTC.